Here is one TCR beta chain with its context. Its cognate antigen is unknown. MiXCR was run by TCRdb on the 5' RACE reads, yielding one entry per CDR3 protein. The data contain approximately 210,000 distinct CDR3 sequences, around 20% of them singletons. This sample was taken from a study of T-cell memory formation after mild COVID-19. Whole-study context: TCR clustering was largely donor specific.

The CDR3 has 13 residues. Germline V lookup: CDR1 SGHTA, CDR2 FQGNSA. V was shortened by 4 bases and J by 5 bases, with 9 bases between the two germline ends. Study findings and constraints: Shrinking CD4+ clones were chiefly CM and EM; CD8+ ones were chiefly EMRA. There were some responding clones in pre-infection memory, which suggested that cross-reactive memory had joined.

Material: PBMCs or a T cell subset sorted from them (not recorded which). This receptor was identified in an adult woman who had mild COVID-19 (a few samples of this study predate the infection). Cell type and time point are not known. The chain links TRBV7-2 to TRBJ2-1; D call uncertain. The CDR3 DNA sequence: TGTGCCAGCAGCTCTATAGGCCACAATGAGCAGTTCTTC. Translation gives CASSSIGHNEQFF.